Given below is one T cell receptor beta chain in context. Its antigen is still unknown. The record has no base qualities; no much larger clone is one base away. The data stem from a study of T cells in Graves' hyperthyroidism and ophthalmopathy (dated by TCRdb to the late 2010s). Describing the broader study: Peripheral blood was sampled at the time of initial diagnosis, prior to any treatment. TCR V-J signatures able to tell the groups apart were searched for in a discovery cohort of 100 or so patients, of whom over 40 had Graves' ophthalmopathy and more than 55 had stable Graves' hyperthyroidism. Prospective prediction of ophthalmopathy was tested in an independent validation cohort consisting of some 20 hyperthyroidism patients and more than 15 patients who later progressed to ophthalmopathy. The approximately 95 discovery patients were divided at random into training and test sets in a 7:3 ratio. The study also compared thyroid tissue and blood T-cell repertoires from several Graves' hyperthyroidism patients. After blood sampling, hyperthyroidism patients were treated with methimazole at a starting dose of 30 mg daily, and ophthalmopathy patients were treated with high-dose intravenous methylprednisolone. According to the paper, TCR Vbeta CDR3 sequencing was carried out on 120 to 150 peripheral blood samples, which came from under 50 ophthalmopathy, around 75 hyperthyroidism and about 17 progressor patients. Study-level results and caveats: A model built on a 13 V-J signature distinguished ophthalmopathy from stable hyperthyroidism, reaching around 90% sensitivity and about 81% specificity in cross-validation and 80%/75% in testing. In validation, the model predicted progression to ophthalmopathy with 60% to 71% sensitivity and 72% to 85% specificity, a median of 6.5 months before onset. Most expanded thyroid clonotypes (frequency above 0.001) were also detected in blood, a finding suggesting that blood repertoires may reflect thyroid immune responses. Sample size was not statistically predetermined, and blinding of investigators to group allocation was not performed.

The hyperthyroidism patients were between 18 and 65 years old and newly diagnosed, with a disease duration of less than 2 months. Exclusion was applied to patients with uncontrolled infections, other autoimmune diseases, pregnancy or lactation. Clinical symptoms, serum thyroxine and TRAb, thyroid ultrasound, and orbital computed tomography formed the basis for the diagnoses. For progressor patients, blood was drawn at the first diagnosis of hyperthyroidism, before any ophthalmopathy symptoms had appeared. Ficoll-Paque density gradient centrifugation was used to isolate PBMCs from under 11 ml of fresh peripheral blood. Patients classed as progressors first received a Graves' hyperthyroidism diagnosis and then went on to develop ophthalmopathy during follow-up. Total RNA was extracted using Trizol reagent, and RNA quality was assessed on an Agilent 2100 Bioanalyzer. CDR1 and CDR2, per the germline V gene, are MNHNS and SASEGT. V was cut back by 6 bases and J by 7 bases, leaving a gap of 16 bases between them. The CDR3 contains 14 residues, cysteine and phenylalanine counted. Just the 42-base CDR3 DNA is kept, in frame starting at base 1.

Amplification of TCR beta CDR3 regions was carried out from RNA transcripts. A first-round RT-PCR of the TCR CDR3 used the HTBI primer set with the Qiagen OneStep RT-PCR kit. Libraries were constructed in a second round of multiplex PCR, after which size selection and purification were carried out. The libraries were sequenced on an Illumina HiSeq2000 using paired-end 100 bp reads. The paper's data handling went like this. SOAPnuke was used to process the raw data, removing reads that contained adapters or uncalled bases, had a mean Phred below 15, or lacked an exact match to the constant primer or identifier. COPE v1.2.5 was used to merge high-quality paired reads, and clonotypes were defined as unique nucleotide sequences. MiTCR v1.1 was used to align clonotypes to the IMGT TRBV, TRBD and TRBJ reference segments. The analysis included only V-J combinations with a frequency above 0.0001, which together covered around 99% of the repertoires. The TCS score was defined as the ratio of F50 (clonal expansion) to E x V (chaos), calculated using BLOSUM62-based TCRdist between CDR3 peptides within each V-J. Welch's t-statistics and random forest reduced 450 to 600 V-J features to 13, which were used in a naive Bayes classifier (R e1071). The public reads were quality trimmed at Q25 with fastp and then assembled into clones with MiXCR by TCRdb, keeping productive beta chains. Duplicate CDR3 protein sequences are folded into a single record with the most common DNA and genes. V and J calls and clone size were set by TCRdb, not the authors. In this sample the table shows hundreds of thousands of distinct CDR3 sequences, roughly a sixth of which occur a single time. Over 15% of the sample lies in the top ten.

This clonotype was sampled from a woman aged 50 to 65 with Graves' hyperthyroidism that later progressed to Graves' ophthalmopathy. The V and J genes are TRBV6-1 and TRBJ1-5; a tentative D match to TRBD1 spans 5 bases. Sequencing input: blood. Here is the DNA: TGTGCCAGCAGCCGGGACTACGGAGGACAGCCCCAGCATTTT. It encodes CASSRDYGGQPQHF.